This T cell receptor beta chain emerged from a study of T cells in Graves' hyperthyroidism and ophthalmopathy. Turning to the study itself: Peripheral blood was secured at the point of initial diagnosis, before any treatment. Study-wide results and limits: Ophthalmopathy onset followed model prediction by a median roughly six months.

RNA transcripts were the template for amplifying TCR beta CDR3 regions. TCR CDR3 regions were first amplified by RT-PCR with HTBI primers. TCRdb passed the multiplex PCR reads through MiXCR, listing each CDR3 protein once. This table has 300,000 or so distinct CDR3 sequences, approximately 18% appearing once. Remarks on this clonotype: Antigen specificity is unknown.

V shed 0 bases and J shed 3 bases, with 13 bases lying between them. The CDR3 runs to 15 residues. Germline CDR1 and CDR2: SGHTS and YDEGEE. Stable disease denoted Graves' hyperthyroidism without ophthalmopathy progression within 18 months. It was uncontrolled infection, other autoimmune disease, pregnancy or lactation that excluded patients. This TCR was recovered from a woman aged 45 to 65 with Graves' hyperthyroidism. The specimen sequenced was blood. J is TRBJ2-7 and V is TRBV5-8; D is undetermined. The CDR3 spells CASSLEPTTNYEQYF. CDR3 sequence (DNA): TGTGCCAGCAGCTTGGAGCCGACAACGAACTACGAGCAGTACTTC. The full variable domain, in which reference TRBV5-8 and TRBJ2-7 provide the parts outside the CDR3, is EAGVTQSPTHLIKTRGQQATLRCSPISGHTSVYWYQQALGLGLQFLLWYDEGEERNRGNFPPRFSGRQFPNYSSELNVNALELEDSALYLCASSLEPTTNYEQYFGPGTRLTVT.